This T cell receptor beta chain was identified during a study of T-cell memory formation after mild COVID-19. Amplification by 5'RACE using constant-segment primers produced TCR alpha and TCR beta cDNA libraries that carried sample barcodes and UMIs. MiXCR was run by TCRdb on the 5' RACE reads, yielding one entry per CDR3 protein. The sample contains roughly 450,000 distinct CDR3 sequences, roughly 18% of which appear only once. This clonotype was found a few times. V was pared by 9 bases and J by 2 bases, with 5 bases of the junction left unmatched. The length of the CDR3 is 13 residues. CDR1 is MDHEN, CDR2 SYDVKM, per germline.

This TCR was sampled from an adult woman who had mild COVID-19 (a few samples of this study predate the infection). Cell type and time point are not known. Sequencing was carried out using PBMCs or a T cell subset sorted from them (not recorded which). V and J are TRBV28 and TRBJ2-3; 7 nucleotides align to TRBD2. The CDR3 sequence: CASITSDTDTQYF. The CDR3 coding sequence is TGTGCCAGTATCACTAGCGACACAGATACGCAGTATTTT.